This T cell receptor beta chain was sequenced for a study of cytomegalovirus exposure and HLA in healthy donors. About the study: Researchers previously reported finding 117 million unique TCR beta sequences from 170 million or so T cells. Early release data held 80 million to 100 million unique TCRs from HLA-typed donors.

Use of 60 Vbeta and 13 Jbeta primers characterized the PCR. The assay was immunoSEQ multiplex PCR, and TCRdb's table has in-frame clones only and misses some. The table lists around 64,000 clones, more than 75% of them singletons, with about 8% in the top ten. Germline values: CDR1 MGHRA, CDR2 YSYEKL. Trimming took 1 base from V and 2 from J; bases not matched to a gene: 9. The CDR3 is 18 residues long. This chain joins TRBV4-1 and TRBJ1-2; 11 bases agree with TRBD1. The sample taken for sequencing was PBMCs. The source is a man younger than 30 in good health and CMV-seropositive. CDR3 nucleotides: TGCGCCAGCAGCCAAGGTTTTCCAGGGACAGGGGGAAACTATGGCTACACCTTC. It is translated as CASSQGFPGTGGNYGYTF.